There are many counts of the clone carrying this T cell receptor (beta chain). The sample originates from a study of metastatic and nonmetastatic thyroid tumors. TCRdb reassembled clones from the PCR reads with MiXCR. The sample records around 50,000 clones, around 20% being singletons. Thyroid surgery took place with no prior treatment in any patient. This CDR3 is 15 amino acids long. V lost 4 bases, J lost 0 bases, and 3 bases stayed unmatched. Germline V lookup: CDR1 LGHNA, CDR2 YNFKEQ. This receptor was taken from a male donor with papillary thyroid cancer or a benign thyroid nodule (not recorded which). Some clones in this sample may be carry-over from other donors' samples. The sample consisted of blood. The chain joins TRBV4-2 to TRBJ2-3; 8 bases map to TRBD1. CDR3 region: CASSLTGDSTDTQYF. The CDR3 DNA follows: TGTGCCAGCAGCCTGACAGGGGATAGCACAGATACGCAGTATTTT.